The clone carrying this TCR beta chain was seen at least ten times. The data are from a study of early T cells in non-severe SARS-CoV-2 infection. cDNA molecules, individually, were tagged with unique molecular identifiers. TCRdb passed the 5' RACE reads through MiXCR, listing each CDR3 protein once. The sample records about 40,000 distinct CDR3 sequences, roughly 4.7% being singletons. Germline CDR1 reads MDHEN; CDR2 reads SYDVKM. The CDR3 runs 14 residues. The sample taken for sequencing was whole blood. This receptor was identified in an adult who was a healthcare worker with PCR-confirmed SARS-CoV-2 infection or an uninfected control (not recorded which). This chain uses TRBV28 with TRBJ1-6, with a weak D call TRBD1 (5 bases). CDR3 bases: TGTGCATCCGCTGGGGCGATCTATAATTCACCCCTCCACTTT. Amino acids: CASAGAIYNSPLHF.